This T cell receptor beta chain was captured in a study of cytomegalovirus exposure and HLA in healthy donors. Regarding the study as a whole: Analysis was performed later, and it showed HLA-associated TCR beta chains to be more clonally expanded than equally common others.

Notes on this clone: Its antigen is undetermined.

V lost 5 bases and J lost 7; bases outside the gene matches: 3. The CDR3 loop spans 14 amino acids. The germline V gene encodes CDR1 SGDLS and CDR2 YYNGEE. The PCR was carried out with 60 Vbeta primers and 13 Jbeta primers. Profiling relied on immunoSEQ multiplex PCR, and the TCRdb table lists in-frame clones only, not all of them. The sample has over 150,000 clones; roughly 70% are singletons. The sequencing sample was made of PBMCs. The clonotype originates from a woman between 40 and 50 years old in good health and CMV-seropositive. The chain has TRBV9 and TRBJ1-6; 10 nucleotides line up with TRBD1. CDR3 amino acids: CASSPGQGNSPLHF. The CDR3 bases are TGTGCCAGCAGTCCGGGACAGGGGAATTCACCCCTCCACTTT.